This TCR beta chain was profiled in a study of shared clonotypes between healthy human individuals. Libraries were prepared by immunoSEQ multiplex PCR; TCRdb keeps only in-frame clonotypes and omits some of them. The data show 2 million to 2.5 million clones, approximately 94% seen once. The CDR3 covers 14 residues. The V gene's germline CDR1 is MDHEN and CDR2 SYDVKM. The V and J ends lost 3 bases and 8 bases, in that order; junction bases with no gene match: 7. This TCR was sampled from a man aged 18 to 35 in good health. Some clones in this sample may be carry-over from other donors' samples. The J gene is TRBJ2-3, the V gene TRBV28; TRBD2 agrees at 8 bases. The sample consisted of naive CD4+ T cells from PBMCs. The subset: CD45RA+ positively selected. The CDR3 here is CASSFKRESGTQYF. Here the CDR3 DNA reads TGTGCCAGCAGTTTTAAGCGGGAGAGTGGTACGCAGTATTTT.